In its sample, the clone carrying this T cell receptor beta chain was seen a few times. This record belongs to a study of tumor-infiltrating lymphocytes in oesophageal squamous cell carcinoma. Using its own MiXCR run on the PCR reads, TCRdb lists one record per CDR3 protein. Among over 13,000 distinct CDR3 sequences listed, about half were seen once. Trimming removed 4 bases from V and 0 bases from J, with 16 bases in between. The germline CDR1 and CDR2 sequences are SGHTA and FQGNSA. The CDR3 is 17 residues long. The sequence was collected from a male donor with esophageal squamous cell carcinoma. This chain joins TRBV7-2 and TRBJ2-1; D is possibly TRBD1 (5 bases). The source material was esophageal tumor tissue. CDR3 sequence (DNA): TGTGCCAGCAGCTCAAACCCCGACAGTCCCTCCTACAATGAGCAGTTCTTC. Residues: CASSSNPDSPSYNEQFF.